The sequence of this T cell receptor (beta chain) was determined in a study of metastatic and nonmetastatic thyroid tumors. TCRdb re-called the PCR reads with MiXCR. The data contain about 6,800 clones, 3% to 3.5% of them singletons. Germline loops: CDR1 SGHAT, CDR2 FQDESV (reference sequence). This CDR3 spans 16 amino acids. V lost 5 bases, J lost 7 bases, and 10 bases stayed unmatched. Patients underwent thyroid surgery, and none had received any treatment before it. This clone has at least ten counts. Sequences were obtained from tumor tissue. The chain carries TRBV11-1 and TRBJ2-7, with TRBD2 matching over 14 bases. The sequence derives from a female donor with papillary thyroid cancer or a benign thyroid nodule (not recorded which). Some clones in this sample may be carry-over from other donors' samples. DNA of the CDR3: TGTGCCAGCAGCCGCGGGGGACTAGCGGGAGCTCAGGAGCAGTACTTC. This encodes CASSRGGLAGAQEQYF.